The table lists the clone carrying this TCR beta chain with a few counts. TCRdb recomputed calls from the RT-PCR reads with MiXCR, one row per CDR3 protein. This repertoire shows over 350,000 distinct CDR3 sequences, under 20% found once; its top ten account for 6% to 8%. V was shortened by 5 bases and J by 0 bases, with 11 bases between the two germline ends. The CDR3 is made up of 14 amino acids. The V gene's germline CDR1 is SGHTA and CDR2 FQGNSA. This entry belongs to a study of patients and donors after allogeneic stem cell transplantation. The receptor was isolated from a human donor who was either an allogeneic HSCT recipient or a stem cell or donor lymphocyte infusion donor (not recorded which). It is not recorded whose cells these are; they may come from a transplant donor. This chain uses TRBV7-2 with TRBJ2-7; a possible D gene is TRBD2 (6 bases). Source material: blood, either unsorted or a sorted T cell fraction (not recorded which). CDR3 nucleotides: TGTGCCAGCAGCGGGACGGGGGTCTCCTACGAGCAGTACTTC. Its protein product is CASSGTGVSYEQYF.